This is a list of T cell receptor beta chains from one sample in a study of T cells expressing NK-cell markers. Each CDR3 protein gets one entry in TCRdb, which reprocessed the 5' RACE reads and gives no DNA. The ten top clones account for approximately 3.6%, within a sample of 500,000 or so distinct CDR3 sequences. The sequencing input was blood T cells: a sorted CD56 or NKG2C T cell subset, CD4+ or CD8+ T cells, or bulk PBMC T cells (not recorded which). The receptors were gathered from a man aged 18-30 years in good health. CDR3s include the opening cysteine and the closing phenylalanine or tryptophan.

>TRBJ1-6|TRBV7-9
CASSMTGLGSPLHF
>TRBJ2-4|TRBV7-7
CASIDHRGLAKNIQYF
>TRBJ2-5|TRBV12-3/TRBV12-4
CASSLTGTPYF
>TRBJ2-1|TRBV7-6
CASSSRGPYNEQFF
>TRBJ2-1|TRBV14
CASSQGLAGEQFF
>TRBJ1-1|TRBV7-2
CASSLSPYRDRGIEAFF
>TRBJ2-1|TRBV20-1
CSAQTSKGINEQFF
>TRBJ1-3|TRBV29-1
CSVSYGQSGNTIYF
>TRBJ2-1|TRBV15
CATSRRSGTSGRGQFF
>TRBJ1-5|TRBV4-1
CASSQDEQAFSNQPQHF